This TCR beta chain was captured in a study of blood T cell repertoires in COVID-19 (dated by TCRdb to the early 2020s). Background for the entire study: Collaborator samples came from the United States, Italy and Spain and covered acute and convalescent phases of COVID-19. The prospective study material was composed of cDNA or gDNA derived from T cells, B-cell-depleted T cells, or PBMCs. Subjects who had been exposed to COVID-19, were actively infected with it, or had recovered from it provided the deeply sampled blood TCRbeta repertoires that made up the dataset. A freely available public database, intended as a resource for researchers studying the immune response to SARS-CoV-2, is where the repertoires were released. The samples were drawn from the first 160 participants of the ongoing ImmuneRACE study and from 1,254 subjects provided by 6 global collaborators. A de-identified subject ID, COVID-19 status, age in years and sex were almost always included in the sample metadata. HLA class I and class II types, where available, came from metadata supplied by the sample provider rather than from assay-based typing. The full study reports these points: The amount of clinical and demographic metadata varied by source and participant and was provided uncurated.

The immunoSEQ Assay, a bias-controlled multiplex PCR, was used to amplify TCRbeta CDR3 regions from genomic DNA. Processing in the source paper ran as follows. The number of nucleated cells in each sample was estimated from the amplification of reference gene primers within the assay. Sequence reads were collapsed and filtered to measure the absolute abundance of every unique TCRbeta CDR3 rearrangement. Productive Simpson clonality was computed per sample as the square root of Simpson's diversity index over productive rearrangements. TCRdb stores this immuneACCESS table with in-frame sequences only. Part of the clones is absent; in the studies checked, under half of the shortfall reflects unresolved V genes, and no reason is known for the rest. The DNA was the basis for D and trimming; V, J and clone size are from that table. The sample contains more than 200,000 clones, 86% of them found a single time. Of the sample, approximately 2% falls within the top ten clones.

As concerns this clone: Its antigen remains undetermined. Base qualities are missing; no much larger clone stands one base away.

CDR1 and CDR2 are read off the germline V gene as LGHNA and YNFKEQ. V lost 5 bases and J lost 5 bases, and the count of bases not matched to a germline gene is 12. Inclusive of the bounding cysteine and phenylalanine, the CDR3 is 16 residues long. Of all the DNA, just the CDR3 is kept, 48 bases in frame from base 1. Whole blood was collected in K2EDTA tubes by collaborating institutions according to the institutions' own protocols. For TCRbeta analysis, collaborator samples were shipped as frozen whole blood, as isolated PBMCs, or as DNA extracted from either sample type. Sequencing input: peripheral blood. The V and J segments used are TRBV4-2 and TRBJ2-3; TRBD2 lines up with 8 middle nucleotides. This clonotype was obtained from a man younger than 40 with active or convalescent COVID-19. The CDR3 sequence is CASSKRLSGEQDTQYF. The base sequence is TGTGCCAGCAGCAAACGACTTAGCGGGGAACAAGATACGCAGTATTTT.